These 24 T cell receptor beta chains came from one sample sequenced in a study of cytomegalovirus exposure and HLA in healthy donors. PCR amplification relied on 60 Vbeta primers (plus 13 Jbeta primers). Produced via immunoSEQ multiplex PCR; TCRdb's table is partial and in-frame only. The sample has roughly 180,000 clones, 77% seen once; the top ten hold less than 1.5%. Sequences were obtained from PBMCs. These receptors originate from a woman aged 25-40 years in good health and CMV-seropositive.

This clone came up a few times. This chain uses TRBV28 with TRBJ2-7, with 7 bases that match TRBD1. V gave up 5 bases and J gave up 0 bases; unmatched junction bases: 4. The germline CDR1 and CDR2 sequences are MDHEN and SYDVKM. This CDR3 is built from 14 residues. The CDR3 is CASSQGTVSYEQYF. The CDR3 nucleotides read TGTGCCAGCAGTCAGGGGACAGTCTCCTACGAGCAGTACTTC.

The chain has TRBV28 and TRBJ1-4; D not resolved. The CDR3 loop spans 12 amino acids. Trimming removed 6 bases from V and 7 bases from J, with 9 bases in between. Germline CDR1 and CDR2: MDHEN and SYDVKM. This CDR3 is CASSWASEKLFF. DNA for the CDR3: TGTGCCAGCAGCTGGGCCTCTGAAAAACTGTTTTTT.

The chain is built from TRBV9 and TRBJ1-1; D gene ambiguous. The germline gives CDR1 SGDLS, CDR2 YYNGEE. CDR3 length: 13 amino acids. The V and J ends lost 0 bases and 5 bases respectively, with 8 bases between them. CDR3 DNA sequence: TGTGCCAGCAGCGTAGGGTCAGGTACTGAAGCTTTCTTT. It is translated as CASSVGSGTEAFF.

V is TRBV28 and J is TRBJ1-1; D remains unclear. CDR1 is MDHEN and CDR2 is SYDVKM in the germline V gene. Between the trimmed V and J ends, which lost 3 bases and 7 bases, there was a span of 21 bases. The CDR3 spans 16 residues. CDR3 sequence (DNA): TGTGCCAGCAGTTTTGAGGAGGAGGGCAATAACCTTGAAGCTTTCTTT. Its translation: CASSFEEEGNNLEAFF.

The CDR3 DNA sequence: TGTGCCTGGAGTGGCGGACAGGGTTGGAATCAGCCCCAGCATTTT. Amino acids: CAWSGGQGWNQPQHF. V is TRBV30 and J is TRBJ1-5; TRBD1 agrees at 8 bases. The CDR3 is 15 residues long. With V trimmed by 1 base and J by 4 bases, 6 bases remained unmatched. The germline V gene has CDR1 GTSNPN and CDR2 SVGIG (reference sequence).

The chain uses TRBV6-5 and TRBJ1-1; D call uncertain. V lost 2 bases, J lost 1 base, and 8 bases lay in between. This CDR3 is 14 amino acids long. Germline values: CDR1 MNHEY, CDR2 SVGAGI. The CDR3: CASSYLAGNTEAFF. Written as DNA, the CDR3 is TGTGCCAGCAGTTACCTTGCAGGGAACACTGAAGCTTTCTTT.

The rearrangement joins TRBV10-1 to TRBJ2-7; possible D gene TRBD2, 6 bases. Germline values: CDR1 WNHNN, CDR2 SYGVQD (reference sequence). This CDR3 is 14 amino acids long. V shed 6 bases and J shed 0 bases, with 12 bases lying between them. The CDR3 DNA sequence: TGCGCCAGCAGCCGGGACTTAAGCTCCTACGAGCAGTACTTC. Encoded protein: CASSRDLSSYEQYF.

The table lists this clone with a few counts. The rearrangement joins TRBV5-4 to TRBJ1-2; no clear D. CDR1 is SGHNT and CDR2 is YYREEE in the germline V gene (reference sequence). Trimming removed 4 bases at V and 6 bases at J, with 13 bases between. This CDR3 is 13 amino acids long. For the CDR3, the DNA is TGTGCCAGCAGCCGCGGGTCCCCGGATGGCTACACCTTC. Amino acid sequence: CASSRGSPDGYTF.

V is TRBV27 and J is TRBJ2-7; TRBD2 is a possible D gene (6 bases). CDR1 MNHEY and CDR2 SMNVEV come from the germline V gene (reference sequence). The V end was cut by 4 bases, the J end by 2 bases, with 12 bases between. CDR3 length equals 14 residues. This chain's CDR3 is CASSWLAATYEQYF. Written as DNA, the CDR3 is TGTGCCAGCAGTTGGTTAGCGGCTACCTACGAGCAGTACTTC.

This chain uses TRBV7-9 with TRBJ2-5; weak D call: TRBD2 (5 bases). From germline, CDR1 is SEHNR and CDR2 FQNEAQ (reference sequence). The CDR3 length is 14 residues. V lost 5 bases and J 5 bases, leaving 15 bases between the germline ends. The CDR3: CASSKPGIRETQYF. In nucleotides, the CDR3 is TGTGCCAGCAGCAAGCCGGGAATCCGGGAGACCCAGTACTTC.

This clone was counted a single time. V is TRBV10-3 and J is TRBJ2-6; the D gene is possibly TRBD2 (6 bases). The CDR3 spans 17 residues. Germline CDR1 reads ENHRY; CDR2 reads SYGVKD. Between the trimmed V and J ends, which lost 8 bases and 0 bases, there was a span of 17 bases. CDR3 amino acids: CAIPRGGHHSGANVLTF. In DNA form, the CDR3 reads TGTGCCATCCCGCGGGGTGGGCACCACTCTGGGGCCAACGTCCTGACTTTC.

V usage is TRBV2 and J usage is TRBJ2-3; TRBD2 matches 11 bases. The CDR3 runs 15 residues. Germline trimming cut 6 bases from V and 0 bases from J; bases unmatched to any gene: 2. Germline V CDR1 and CDR2: SNHLY, FYNNEI. The CDR3 DNA reads as TGTGCCAGCAGCCTAGCGGGAGGAAGCACAGATACGCAGTATTTT. It specifies CASSLAGGSTDTQYF.

The chain links TRBV11-3 to TRBJ2-7; 9 bases are shared with TRBD2. The CDR3 is 15 residues long. The V gene's germline CDR1 is SGHNT and CDR2 YENEEA. J gave up 5 bases and V 11 bases, and 16 bases lay outside the gene matches. The CDR3 sequence: CAAGLAGGKGDEQYF. CDR3 DNA sequence: TGTGCCGCCGGGCTGGCGGGAGGGAAAGGGGACGAGCAGTACTTC.

V is TRBV12-5 and J is TRBJ2-1; TRBD1 might be the D (6 bases). The V end was cut by 6 bases, the J end by 9 bases, with 12 bases between. Germline V gene data show CDR1 as LGHNT and CDR2 as FRNRAP. CDR3 length: 12 amino acids. The chain's CDR3 is CASGKQGGEQFF. CDR3 bases: TGTGCTAGTGGCAAACAGGGTGGTGAGCAGTTCTTC.

V gene TRBV5-1 combines with J gene TRBJ1-1; 9 bases match TRBD1. This CDR3 has 13 residues. V trimming: 7 bases; J trimming: 1 base; junction bases outside the gene matches: 2. The germline CDR1 and CDR2 sequences are SGHRS and YFSETQ. CDR3: CASWGQGNTEAFF. CDR3 nucleotide sequence: TGCGCCAGCTGGGGACAGGGGAACACTGAAGCTTTCTTT.

V and J are TRBV2 and TRBJ2-7; 12 positions agree with TRBD1. The CDR3 is made up of 16 amino acids. Trimming cost V 2 bases and J 6 bases; bases outside gene matches: 8. Germline V gives CDR1 SNHLY, CDR2 FYNNEI. The CDR3 sequence: CASSEWGDRGPPEQYF. For the CDR3, the DNA is TGTGCCAGCAGTGAATGGGGGGACAGGGGGCCCCCCGAGCAGTACTTC.

CDR3 amino acids: CASSLFEGNTEAFF. CDR3 coding DNA: TGCGCCAGCAGCTTATTTGAGGGGAACACTGAAGCTTTCTTT. This chain links TRBV5-1 with TRBJ1-1; D unresolved. This CDR3 is built from 14 residues. Trimming took off 2 bases at V and 1 base at J, with 9 bases between the two ends. Germline-derived CDR1 and CDR2 are SGHRS and YFSETQ.

The chain employs TRBV2 and TRBJ1-2; D is perhaps TRBD1 (5 bases). The germline gives CDR1 SNHLY, CDR2 FYNNEI. V lost 6 bases, J lost 1 base, and 21 bases lay in between. The CDR3 totals 17 residues. CDR3 region: CASRGRADEIFNYGYTF. CDR3 nucleotides: TGTGCCAGCAGAGGCAGGGCCGACGAGATTTTTAACTATGGCTACACCTTC.

J is TRBJ2-1 and V is TRBV25-1; 9 nucleotides match TRBD2. Looked up from germline, CDR1 is MGHDK and CDR2 is SYGVNS. V lost 6 bases and J lost 5; bases outside the gene matches: 8. The CDR3 consists of 15 residues. In DNA form, the CDR3 reads TGTGCCAGCAGAGAGGCGGGAGGGCCCCACAATGAGCAGTTCTTC. Translated: CASREAGGPHNEQFF.

The rearrangement links TRBV27 to TRBJ1-2; a weak D match, TRBD1 (6 bases). Trimming removed 6 bases from V and 8 bases from J, with 22 bases in between. Per germline, CDR1 MNHEY and CDR2 SMNVEV (reference sequence). The CDR3 consists of 15 residues. The DNA of the CDR3 is TGTGCCAGCAGCCGGGAGGGGGGCAGGGTAGGCGGCTACACCTTC. It encodes CASSREGGRVGGYTF.

The V and J genes are TRBV5-1 and TRBJ1-1; 7 bases line up with TRBD1. The germline V gene has CDR1 SGHRS and CDR2 YFSETQ. The CDR3 is 15 residues long. V trimming: 4 bases; J trimming: 6 bases; junction bases outside the gene matches: 12. The CDR3 region has the DNA TGCGCCAGCAGCCCACGACAGGGAACCGCGGCTGAAGCTTTCTTT. Translation: CASSPRQGTAAEAFF.

V usage is TRBV25-1 and J usage is TRBJ2-2, with unresolved D. The CDR3 runs to 14 residues. Germline-derived CDR1 and CDR2 are MGHDK and SYGVNS. Between the trimmed V and J ends, which lost 4 bases and 1 base, there was a span of 7 bases. This CDR3 reads CASSADLNTGELFF. The CDR3, as DNA: TGTGCCAGCAGTGCAGACTTGAACACCGGGGAGCTGTTTTTT.

The genes are TRBV11-2 and TRBJ2-5; 10 nucleotides line up with TRBD1. Trimming cost V 4 bases and J 3 bases; bases outside gene matches: 5. Germline CDR1 and CDR2: SGHAT and FQNNGV. The CDR3 runs 15 residues. In nucleotides, the CDR3 is TGTGCCAGCAGCTCAGGGGGGACAGGGGAAGAGACCCAGTACTTC. Translation: CASSSGGTGEETQYF.

The chain recombines TRBV9 with TRBJ2-5; TRBD2 aligns across 9 bases. V gave up 3 bases and J gave up 5 bases; unmatched junction bases: 11. This CDR3 is 16 amino acids long. Germline-derived CDR1 and CDR2 are SGDLS and YYNGEE. The CDR3 DNA reads TGTGCCAGCAGCGAGAGTGCGGGAGGGCCTTGGGAGACCCAGTACTTC. Encoded protein: CASSESAGGPWETQYF.